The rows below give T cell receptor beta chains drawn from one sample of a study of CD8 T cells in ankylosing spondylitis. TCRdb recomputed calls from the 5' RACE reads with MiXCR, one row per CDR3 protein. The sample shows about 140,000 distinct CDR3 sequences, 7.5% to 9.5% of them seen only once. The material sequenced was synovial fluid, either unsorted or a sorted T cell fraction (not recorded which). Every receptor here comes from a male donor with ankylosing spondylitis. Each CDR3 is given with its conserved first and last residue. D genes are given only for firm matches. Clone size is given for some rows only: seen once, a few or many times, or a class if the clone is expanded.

CASTRLGATNEKLFF	TGTGCCAGCACTCGCCTGGGTGCAACTAATGAAAAACTGTTTTTT	many	TRBV6-1	-	TRBJ1-4
CASSFRERNIQYF	TGTGCCAGCAGTTTCCGGGAGAGAAACATTCAGTACTTC	few	TRBV27	-	TRBJ2-4
CASSQAGVLNEQFF	TGTGCCAGCAGTCAAGCGGGAGTGCTCAATGAGCAGTTCTTC	many	TRBV6-2/TRBV6-3	TRBD2	TRBJ2-1
CAWSVHRGWNGAYQETQYF	TGTGCCTGGAGTGTACATAGAGGGTGGAACGGCGCGTACCAAGAGACCCAGTACTTC	many	TRBV30	-	TRBJ2-5
CSVTTGTNTEAFF	TGCAGCGTCACGACAGGGACCAACACTGAAGCTTTCTTT	many	TRBV29-1	TRBD1	TRBJ1-1
CASSTGTNNEQFF	TGTGCCAGCAGCACCGGGACCAACAATGAGCAGTTCTTC	-	TRBV2	-	TRBJ2-1
CASSQDEGQPQHF	TGTGCCAGCAGCCAAGATGAAGGGCAGCCCCAGCATTTT	-	TRBV4-2	-	TRBJ1-5
CASSLSQAIQPQHF	TGTGCCAGCAGTTTAAGTCAGGCCATTCAGCCCCAGCATTTT	many	TRBV28	-	TRBJ1-5
CSARPSGRFSDTQYF	TGCAGTGCCCGGCCTAGCGGGAGATTCTCAGATACGCAGTATTTT	few	TRBV20-1	TRBD2	TRBJ2-3
CASSPRTGDEAFF	TGTGCCAGCAGTCCCCGAACTGGCGATGAAGCTTTCTTT	few	TRBV27	-	TRBJ1-1
CASTSGGPYNEQFF	TGTGCCAGCACTTCTGGGGGGCCTTACAATGAGCAGTTCTTC	many	TRBV12-3/TRBV12-4	-	TRBJ2-1
CASSPGTGLSGANVLTF	TGTGCTAGCAGCCCCGGGACTGGCCTCTCTGGGGCCAACGTCCTGACTTTC	-	TRBV7-7	-	TRBJ2-6
CASSLVVPYEQYF	TGTGCCAGCAGCTTAGTGGTCCCCTACGAGCAGTACTTC	many	TRBV11-2	-	TRBJ2-7
CSARLVGGRSLSYNEQFF	TGCAGTGCTAGACTTGTCGGCGGGAGATCCCTCTCCTACAATGAGCAGTTCTTC	-	TRBV20-1	TRBD2	TRBJ2-1
CAWSWGGYYTF	TGTGCCTGGAGCTGGGGGGGCTATTACACCTTC	few	TRBV30	-	TRBJ1-2
CSAREARSYEQYF	TGCAGTGCTAGAGAGGCCAGGTCCTACGAGCAGTACTTC	many	TRBV20-1	-	TRBJ2-7
CASMGEELFF	TGTGCCAGCATGGGTGAGGAGCTGTTTTTT	many	TRBV2	-	TRBJ2-2
CASSLGAGHGANVLTF	TGCGCCAGCAGCTTGGGCGCGGGGCATGGGGCCAACGTCCTGACTTTC	many	TRBV5-1	-	TRBJ2-6
CSAGAVRTGELFF	TGCAGTGCTGGAGCCGTAAGGACCGGGGAGCTGTTTTTT	many	TRBV20-1	-	TRBJ2-2
CSARDVGKETQYF	TGCAGTGCTAGAGATGTGGGGAAAGAGACCCAGTACTTC	many	TRBV20-1	-	TRBJ2-5
CASSLDLGTSIYEQFF	TGCGCCAGCAGCTTGGACCTCGGGACTAGTATCTATGAGCAGTTCTTC	few	TRBV5-1	TRBD2	TRBJ2-1
CASSFVTGTEKLFF	TGTGCCAGCAGCTTTGTGACAGGGACAGAAAAACTGTTTTTT	-	TRBV7-2	TRBD1	TRBJ1-4
CASSLFRDAYTDTQYF	TGTGCCAGCAGCTTGTTCCGGGACGCCTACACAGATACGCAGTATTTT	-	TRBV5-6	-	TRBJ2-3
CSASRGGLFETQYF	TGCAGTGCTAGCCGCGGGGGGCTCTTTGAGACCCAGTACTTC	-	TRBV20-1	TRBD2	TRBJ2-5
CASSDGVMNTEAFF	TGTGCCAGTAGTGATGGGGTTATGAACACTGAAGCTTTCTTT	-	TRBV19	-	TRBJ1-1